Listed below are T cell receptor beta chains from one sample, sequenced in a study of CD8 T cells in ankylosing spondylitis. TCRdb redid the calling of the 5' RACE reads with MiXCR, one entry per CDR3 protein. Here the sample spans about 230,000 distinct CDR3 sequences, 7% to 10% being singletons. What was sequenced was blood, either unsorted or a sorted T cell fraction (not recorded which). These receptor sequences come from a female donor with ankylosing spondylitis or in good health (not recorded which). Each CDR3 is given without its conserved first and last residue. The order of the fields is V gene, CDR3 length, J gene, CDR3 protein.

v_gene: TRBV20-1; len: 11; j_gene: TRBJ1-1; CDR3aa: SAAPGGDTEAF
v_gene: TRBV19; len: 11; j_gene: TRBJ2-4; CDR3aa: ATQAGTGYVQY
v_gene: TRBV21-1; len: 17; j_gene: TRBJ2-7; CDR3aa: ASSKEKGTGTNGGYEQY
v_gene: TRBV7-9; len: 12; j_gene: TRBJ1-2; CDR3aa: ASSLVTGDYGYT
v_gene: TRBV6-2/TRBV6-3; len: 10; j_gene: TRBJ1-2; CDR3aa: ASLGDNYGYT
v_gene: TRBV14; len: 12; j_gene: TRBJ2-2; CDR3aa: ASSPRLVTGELF
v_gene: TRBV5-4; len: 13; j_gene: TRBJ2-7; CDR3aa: VSSFGSGRAYEQY
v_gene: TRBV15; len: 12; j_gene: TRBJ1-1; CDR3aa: ATSRGGVNTEAF
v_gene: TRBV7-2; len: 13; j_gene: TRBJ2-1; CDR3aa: ASSLDGGSYDEQF
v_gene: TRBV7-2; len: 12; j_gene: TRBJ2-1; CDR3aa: ASSLASSYNEQF
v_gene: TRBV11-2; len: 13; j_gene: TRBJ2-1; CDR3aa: ASSLDPSSYNEQF
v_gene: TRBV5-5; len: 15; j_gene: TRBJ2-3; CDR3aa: ASSLVPGLAGPDTQY
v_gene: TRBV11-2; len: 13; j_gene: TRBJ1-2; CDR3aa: ASSLPRGPYYGYT
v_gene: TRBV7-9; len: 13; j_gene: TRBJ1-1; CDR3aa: ASSLSGLANTEAF
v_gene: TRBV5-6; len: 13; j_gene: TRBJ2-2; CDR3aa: ASSLASRNTGELF
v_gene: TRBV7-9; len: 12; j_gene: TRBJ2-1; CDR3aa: ASSLEAADDEQF
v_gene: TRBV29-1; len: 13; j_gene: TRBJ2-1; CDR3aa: SASLWDRPLGEQF
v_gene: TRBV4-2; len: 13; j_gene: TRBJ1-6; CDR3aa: ASSQELTEGTPLH
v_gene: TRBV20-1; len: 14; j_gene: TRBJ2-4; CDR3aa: SAIAGTGPRGNIQY
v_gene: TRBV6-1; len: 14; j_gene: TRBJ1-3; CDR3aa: ASSAPQGRSGNTIY
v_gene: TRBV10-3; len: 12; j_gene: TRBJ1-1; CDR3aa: AIRSGGSSTEAF
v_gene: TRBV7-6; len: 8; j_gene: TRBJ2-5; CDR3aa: SGGIETQY
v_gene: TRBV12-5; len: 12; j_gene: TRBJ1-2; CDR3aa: ASGPDRTGHGYT
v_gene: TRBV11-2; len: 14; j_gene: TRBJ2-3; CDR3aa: ASSLGQTEYTDTQY
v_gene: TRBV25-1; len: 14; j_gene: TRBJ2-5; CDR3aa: ASRNPGQGVGETQY
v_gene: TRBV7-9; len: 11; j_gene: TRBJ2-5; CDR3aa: ASSLMVQETQY
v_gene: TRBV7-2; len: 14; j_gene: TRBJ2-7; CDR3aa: ASSLGLAGVGYEQY
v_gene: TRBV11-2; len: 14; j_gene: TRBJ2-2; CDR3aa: ASSYLASANTGELF
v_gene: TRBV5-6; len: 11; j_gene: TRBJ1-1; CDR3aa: ASSPGLLRGAF
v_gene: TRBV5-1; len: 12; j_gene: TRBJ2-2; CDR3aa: ASGTSGGTGELF
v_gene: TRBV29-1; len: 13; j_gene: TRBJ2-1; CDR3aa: SVQGGTSGINEQF
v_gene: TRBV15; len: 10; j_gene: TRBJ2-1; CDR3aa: ATSRDLAEQF
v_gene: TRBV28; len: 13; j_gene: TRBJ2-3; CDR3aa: AIVPGHSSTDTQY
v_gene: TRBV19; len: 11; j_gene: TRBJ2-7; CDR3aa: ASSMGRAYEQY
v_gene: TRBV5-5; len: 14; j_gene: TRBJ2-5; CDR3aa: ASSRGNAGGGETQY
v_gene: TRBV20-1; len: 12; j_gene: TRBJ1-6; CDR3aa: SAIKSGDGSPLH
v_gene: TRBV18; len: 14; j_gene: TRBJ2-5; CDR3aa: ASSPAAGTRQETQY
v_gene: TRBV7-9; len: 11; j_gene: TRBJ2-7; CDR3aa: ASSFLTSYEQY
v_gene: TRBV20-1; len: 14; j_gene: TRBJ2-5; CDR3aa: SARDPSGLAQETQY
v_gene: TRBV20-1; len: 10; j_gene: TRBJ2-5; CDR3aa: SAVPRGETQY
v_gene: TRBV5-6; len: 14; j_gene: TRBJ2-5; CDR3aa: ASSTLRERIQETQY
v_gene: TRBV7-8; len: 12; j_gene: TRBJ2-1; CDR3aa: ASSLTGLYNEQF
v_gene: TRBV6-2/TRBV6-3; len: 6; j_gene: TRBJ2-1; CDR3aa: AAPGQF
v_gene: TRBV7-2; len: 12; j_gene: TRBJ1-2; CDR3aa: ASRVGGGNYGYT
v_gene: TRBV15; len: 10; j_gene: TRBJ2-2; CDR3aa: ATSREYGELF
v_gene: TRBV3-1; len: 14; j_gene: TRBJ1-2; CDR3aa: ASSRGVRALGEGYT